This record covers a single TCR beta chain. The data were produced by immunoSEQ multiplex PCR, yet TCRdb's version contains in-frame clones alone and is incomplete. This table has tens of thousands of clones, over 85% appearing once. Germline CDR1 reads WNHNN; CDR2 reads SYGVQD (reference sequence). The CDR3 runs to 17 residues. V lost 3 bases to trimming and J lost 2 bases; unmatched junction nucleotides: 9. The record originates from a study of control samples from healthy donors and cancer patients. V and J are TRBV10-1 and TRBJ2-2; 7 bases line up with TRBD2. The sequenced material came from PBMCs. This receptor was taken from a man between 40 and 49 years old with colorectal cancer. CDR3 DNA: TGCGCCAGCAGTGACCCTCGGGCGGGAGATAACACCGGGGAGCTGTTTTTT. Amino acid sequence: CASSDPRAGDNTGELFF.